Presented here are 10 T cell receptor beta chains from one specimen sequenced in a study of blood T cell repertoires in COVID-19. TCRdb keeps only in-frame clones here, not all; method: immunoSEQ multiplex PCR. The profile shows some 210,000 clones, approximately 84% of them singletons. Specimen: peripheral blood. The receptors derive from a woman in her 70s with active or convalescent COVID-19.

This clone was detected only once. The CDR3, as DNA: TGTGCCAGCAGTTTACAGGGGCCCTACACTGAAGCTTTCTTT. Translation: CASSLQGPYTEAFF. The chain employs TRBV27 and TRBJ1-1, with a tentative D call TRBD1 (6 bases). The germline gives CDR1 MNHEY, CDR2 SMNVEV (reference sequence). This CDR3 is 14 amino acids long. The V gene lost 2 bases and the J gene lost 3 bases, with 10 bases spanning the gap.

In this sample, this clone turned up a few times. The chain uses TRBV5-5 and TRBJ2-1, with 7 bases matching TRBD2. The CDR3 consists of 16 residues. Looked up from germline, CDR1 is SGHKS and CDR2 is YYEKEE (reference sequence). J lost 2 bases, V lost 9 bases, and 14 bases had no gene match. The CDR3 DNA reads as TGTGCCACCACTCTCGCCGTGGCGGGAGCCTACAATGAGCAGTTCTTC. Its protein product is CATTLAVAGAYNEQFF.

This clone appeared once. The CDR3 is CASSIAGGDYNQPQHF. CDR3 DNA sequence: TGTGCCAGTAGTATAGCGGGGGGGGACTACAATCAGCCCCAGCATTTT. The V gene is TRBV19, the J gene TRBJ1-5; possibly TRBD1 for D (5 bases). Germline loops: CDR1 LNHDA, CDR2 SQIVND (reference sequence). The CDR3 runs to 16 residues. The V gene lost 1 base and the J gene lost 3 bases, with 13 bases spanning the gap.

The J gene is TRBJ2-6, the V gene TRBV27, with D maybe TRBD2 (5 bases). Between the trimmed V and J ends, which lost 1 base and 0 bases, there was a span of 7 bases. The CDR3 is 16 residues long. Per the germline V gene, CDR1 is MNHEY and CDR2 is SMNVEV (reference sequence). The CDR3 spells CASSLLGSSGANVLTF. CDR3 bases: TGTGCCAGCAGTTTATTGGGGAGCTCTGGGGCCAACGTCCTGACTTTC.

The rearrangement links TRBV11-2 to TRBJ2-1, with TRBD1 matching over 7 bases. The germline CDR1 and CDR2 sequences are SGHAT and FQNNGV. With V trimmed by 5 bases and J by 9 bases, 7 bases remained unmatched. The CDR3 consists of 13 residues. The CDR3 DNA reads as TGTGCCAGCAGCCTGACAGGGTATGGTGAGCAGTTCTTC. This translates into CASSLTGYGEQFF.

This clone occurred once. The chain joins TRBV27 to TRBJ1-1; D is possibly TRBD1 (5 bases). V was trimmed by 2 bases and J by 4 bases, leaving 8 bases between them. The CDR3 covers 13 residues. Germline CDR1 MNHEY, CDR2 SMNVEV (reference sequence). CDR3 loop: CASSLQGATEAFF. CDR3 nucleotides: TGTGCCAGCAGTTTACAAGGGGCCACTGAAGCTTTCTTT.

This clone was seen once. This chain uses TRBV27 with TRBJ1-1; a weak D match, TRBD1 (5 bases). Between the trimmed V and J ends, which lost 7 bases and 1 base, there was a span of 19 bases. Germline CDR1 reads MNHEY; CDR2 reads SMNVEV (reference sequence). This CDR3 comprises 16 residues. CDR3 nucleotides: TGTGCCAGCACCCCTTTGAGGGGCGGGACGAACACTGAAGCTTTCTTT. This gives the protein CASTPLRGGTNTEAFF.

This clone was counted a single time. The chain combines TRBV7-9 with TRBJ1-5; D is uncertain. Germline CDR1 SEHNR, CDR2 FQNEAQ (reference sequence). V was cut by 5 bases and J by 2 bases, with 16 bases left in between. The CDR3 totals 16 residues. In DNA form, the CDR3 reads TGTGCCAGCAGCCCGACTCATCCCATAGGCAATCAGCCCCAGCATTTT. It translates to CASSPTHPIGNQPQHF.

The V and J genes are TRBV27 and TRBJ2-5, with TRBD2 as a possible D gene (6 bases). V lost 11 bases and J lost 5, with 18 bases in between. The length of the CDR3 is 13 residues. The germline V gene has CDR1 MNHEY and CDR2 SMNVEV (reference sequence). The CDR3 loop is CARARGSGETQYF. The CDR3 bases are TGTGCCCGCGCCCGGGGGTCAGGGGAGACCCAGTACTTC.

The CDR3 loop is CASSTAGYTGELFF. The CDR3 DNA reads TGTGCCAGTAGTACTGCAGGTTACACCGGGGAGCTGTTTTTT. The rearrangement links TRBV19 to TRBJ2-2; D is undetermined. CDR1 is LNHDA, CDR2 SQIVND, per germline (reference sequence). V lost 4 bases to trimming and J lost 3 bases, with 9 bases between them. The CDR3 has 14 amino acids.